This TCR beta chain originates from a study of blood T cell repertoires in COVID-19. Turning to the study itself: The United States, Italy and Spain provided the acute and convalescent COVID-19 samples. PBMCs, B-cell-depleted T cells, or T cells were the source of the cDNA or gDNA that made up the material.

Method: immunoSEQ multiplex PCR; TCRdb's copy keeps in-frame clones and lacks some. Here the sample spans 200,000 to 300,000 clones, around 84% being singletons. This clone appeared a few times. This CDR3 comprises 13 residues. The germline V gene has CDR1 KGHSH and CDR2 LQKENI. The ends were cut back, 5 bases at V and 10 bases at J, with 15 bases in the middle. The origin of this receptor is a woman aged 60-75 years with COVID-19, enrolled during active disease. The chain couples TRBV18 to TRBJ2-1; tentatively, D is TRBD1 (5 bases). The sequencing input was peripheral blood. The CDR3 is CASSSYGHEEQFF. CDR3 nucleotide sequence: TGTGCCAGCTCATCCTATGGACACGAAGAGCAGTTCTTC.